These T cell receptor beta chains were read from a single sample in a study of blood T cell repertoires in COVID-19. TCRdb keeps only in-frame clones here, not all; method: immunoSEQ multiplex PCR. This table has roughly 340,000 clones, 80% to 90% appearing once. The sample was peripheral blood. The receptors originated from a woman between 25 and 40 years old with COVID-19, enrolled during active disease. Both conserved end residues are part of each CDR3. The D gene is left open where the match is weak. The size of a clone is reported for some rows only, either as once, few or many, or as a class for expanded clones.

.	TRBV25-1	.	TRBJ1-1	TGTGCCAGCAGTTGGGGAGGGGACACTGAAGCTTTCTTT	CASSWGGDTEAFF
.	TRBV7-9	.	TRBJ2-4	TGTGCCAGCAGCTTAGATCGGCAGGCGGGGTACTTC	CASSLDRQAGYF
.	TRBV11-2	.	TRBJ1-1	TGTGCCAGCCGTGCCGAGCTTGACACTGAAGCTTTCTTT	CASRAELDTEAFF
.	TRBV18	.	TRBJ1-3	TGTGCCAGCTCACCACCGTCAGTGAGCGCTGGAAACACCATATATTTT	CASSPPSVSAGNTIYF
.	TRBV9	.	TRBJ1-3	TGTGCCAGCAGCAATTATCGGGGGGGCAGCGCTAACACCATATATTTT	CASSNYRGGSANTIYF
.	TRBV12-3/TRBV12-4	.	TRBJ1-1	TGTGCCAGCAGGTCCAGGGAAAACACTGAAGCTTTCTTT	CASRSRENTEAFF
TRBD1	TRBV7-2	once	TRBJ2-6	TGTGCCAGCAGCCCCCCGACAGGGGTAGACAACGTCCTGACTTTC	CASSPPTGVDNVLTF
TRBD1	TRBV19	few	TRBJ2-6	TGTGCCACAGGGGGTTCGACTGGGGCCAACGTCCTGACTTTC	CATGGSTGANVLTF
TRBD1	TRBV6-5	.	TRBJ2-7	TGTGCCAGCACCGGGACAGGTTACGCCTACGAGCAGTACTTC	CASTGTGYAYEQYF
.	TRBV19	.	TRBJ1-5	TGTGCCAGTAGTATAGGGCTCTTCAATCAGCCCCAGCATTTT	CASSIGLFNQPQHF
.	TRBV11-3	.	TRBJ2-1	TGTGCCAGCAGCTCCAAAAGGAGCTCCTACAATGAGCAGTTCTTC	CASSSKRSSYNEQFF
.	TRBV5-1	.	TRBJ1-1	TGCGCCAGCAGCTTGGGCTTGGGAGGGAACACTGAAGCTTTCTTT	CASSLGLGGNTEAFF
.	TRBV19	.	TRBJ1-5	TGTGCCAGTAGTATCGGTGCTCAGCCCCAGCATTTT	CASSIGAQPQHF
TRBD1	TRBV19	.	TRBJ1-4	TGTGCCAGTTCACAGACAGGGTCTAATGAAAAACTGTTTTTT	CASSQTGSNEKLFF
TRBD1	TRBV7-2	.	TRBJ2-5	TGTGCCAGCAGCCCCGGACAGGCCATGACCGGGACCCAGTACTTC	CASSPGQAMTGTQYF
TRBD1	TRBV7-2	.	TRBJ1-1	TGTGCCAGCAGCCTGGGGACAGGGAGGGCTGAAGCTTTCTTT	CASSLGTGRAEAFF
.	TRBV19	.	TRBJ1-1	TGTGCCAGTAGACATGCGAACACTGAAGCTTTCTTT	CASRHANTEAFF
TRBD2	TRBV6-4	.	TRBJ2-1	TGTGCCAGCAGTGACTCTAGAGCGGGGGGGCCTTATGAGCAGTTCTTC	CASSDSRAGGPYEQFF
TRBD2	TRBV27	.	TRBJ2-3	TGTGCCAGCAGTTTAGTGCGGGGGGATACGCAGTATTTT	CASSLVRGDTQYF
.	TRBV7-8	.	TRBJ1-4	TGTGCCAGCAGCCCCAAGGTTCGACAGGAGCTTAATGAAAAACTGTTTTTT	CASSPKVRQELNEKLFF
.	TRBV9	.	TRBJ2-1	TGTGCCAGCAGCGTAGGCGGGGGCACAACCTACAATGAGCAGTTCTTC	CASSVGGGTTYNEQFF
.	TRBV29-1	.	TRBJ1-5	TGCAGCGTTGAGGGCCCGAGACAGGAGAATCAGCCCCAGCATTTT	CSVEGPRQENQPQHF
.	TRBV5-6	.	TRBJ2-3	TGTGCCAGCAGCTTATACGGAGAGCCGCAGTATTTT	CASSLYGEPQYF
TRBD2	TRBV29-1	.	TRBJ2-1	TGCAGCGGTATGATACTAGCGGGAGGACTACTAGGGCAGTTCTTC	CSGMILAGGLLGQFF
.	TRBV3-1/TRBV3-2	.	TRBJ1-2	TGTGCCAGCAGCCACGGCAGGGGCTACTATGGCTACACCTTC	CASSHGRGYYGYTF
TRBD2	TRBV6-2/TRBV6-3	.	TRBJ2-3	TGTGCCAGCAGCTTCCAACGGACTAGCGGGAGGCAGGGAGATACGCAGTATTTT	CASSFQRTSGRQGDTQYF
.	TRBV21-1	once	TRBJ1-4	TGTGCCAGCAGCCGAGGGGGTGCAACTAATGAAAAACTGTTTTTT	CASSRGGATNEKLFF
.	TRBV5-1	.	TRBJ2-3	TGCGCCAGCAGCGGCGGCGGGGAGGGCACAGATACGCAGTATTTT	CASSGGGEGTDTQYF
TRBD2	TRBV14	once	TRBJ2-1	TGTGCCAGCAGCCAAGGGCTAGCGGGACGGAGTGAGCAGTTCTTC	CASSQGLAGRSEQFF
.	TRBV6-5	once	TRBJ1-1	TGTGCCAGCAGTTACGAGGCTATCGGGGTCCCTGAAGCTTTCTTT	CASSYEAIGVPEAFF
.	TRBV6-5	many	TRBJ1-3	TGTGCCAGCAGGCCAGGGGTATCCGGAAACACCATATATTTT	CASRPGVSGNTIYF
TRBD2	TRBV27	.	TRBJ2-3	TGTGCCAGCAGTCCACCGGGACTAGCGACACGTGCGCAGTATTTT	CASSPPGLATRAQYF
.	TRBV7-9	.	TRBJ2-2	TGTGCCAGCAGTTCAGGCTTGGAAACGACCGGGGAGCTGTTTTTT	CASSSGLETTGELFF
.	TRBV11-3	.	TRBJ1-3	TGTGCCGGCAGCTACACAGGGTCGGCAACTGGAAACACCATATATTTT	CAGSYTGSATGNTIYF
TRBD1	TRBV5-1	.	TRBJ2-5	TGCGCCAGCAGTCGCAACAGGGGGCGCGGCGAGACCCAGTACTTC	CASSRNRGRGETQYF
.	TRBV5-6	.	TRBJ2-1	TGTGCCAGCAGCTTGGGAACTAGCCTGCAGTTCTTC	CASSLGTSLQFF
TRBD1	TRBV18	once	TRBJ1-2	TGTGCCAGCTCACCTGTCCCGCCTGGACAGGGCTATGGCTACACCTTC	CASSPVPPGQGYGYTF
.	TRBV9	once	TRBJ2-2	TGTGCCAGCAGCGCCCGGGGGAGTTCGACCGGGGAGCTGTTTTTT	CASSARGSSTGELFF